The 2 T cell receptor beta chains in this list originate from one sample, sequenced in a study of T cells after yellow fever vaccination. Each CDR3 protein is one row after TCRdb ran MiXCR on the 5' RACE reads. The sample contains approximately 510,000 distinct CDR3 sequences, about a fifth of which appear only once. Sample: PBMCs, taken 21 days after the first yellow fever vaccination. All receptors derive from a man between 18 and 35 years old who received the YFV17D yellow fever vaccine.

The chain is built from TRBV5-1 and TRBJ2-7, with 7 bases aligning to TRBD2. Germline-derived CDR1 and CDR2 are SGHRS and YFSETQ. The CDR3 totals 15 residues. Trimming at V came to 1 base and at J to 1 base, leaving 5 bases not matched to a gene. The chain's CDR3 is CASSLWGGTSYEQYF. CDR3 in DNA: TGCGCCAGCAGCTTGTGGGGGGGGACGTCCTACGAGCAGTACTTC.

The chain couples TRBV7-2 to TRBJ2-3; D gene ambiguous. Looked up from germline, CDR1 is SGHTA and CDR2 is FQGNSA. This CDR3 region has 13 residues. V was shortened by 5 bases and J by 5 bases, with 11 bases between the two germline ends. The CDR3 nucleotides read TGTGCCAGCAGCCGTTCGACCGGAGATACGCAGTATTTT. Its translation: CASSRSTGDTQYF.